This T cell receptor (beta chain) was recorded in a study of vaccination effects on CD4 cells after COVID-19. Study observations and caveats: Marked contraction was observed in infection-induced and vaccine-induced clones late after vaccination.

This clone appeared a few times. The antigen is unknown. V gave up 5 bases and J gave up 5 bases; unmatched junction bases: 5. There are 14 residues in the CDR3. Germline V gene sequence: CDR1 SGHTA, CDR2 FQGTGA. CD4+ T cells specific for antigen were expanded with viral peptide pools by the ViraFEST assay before sequencing. An approximately ten-day culture period preceded the isolation of CD4+ T cells. BNT162b2 vaccine or mRNA-1273 vaccine was given to participants in two doses. Here immunoSEQ multiplex PCR was the method, and the copy in TCRdb shows in-frame clones only, minus some. The profile shows fewer than 90,000 clones, roughly 80% of them singletons.

The origin of this receptor is a human donor who received a COVID-19 vaccine. Sequenced material: CD4+ T cells from PBMCs cultured with HCoV-OC43 spike peptides, taken after COVID-19 vaccination. Sample subset: HCoV-OC43 spike overlapping peptide pool stimulation. The rearrangement joins TRBV7-3 to TRBJ2-5; 10 nucleotides align to TRBD2. The CDR3, as DNA: TGTGCCAGCAGCCCATCACTAGCGGGGGAGACCCAGTACTTC. Translation: CASSPSLAGETQYF.